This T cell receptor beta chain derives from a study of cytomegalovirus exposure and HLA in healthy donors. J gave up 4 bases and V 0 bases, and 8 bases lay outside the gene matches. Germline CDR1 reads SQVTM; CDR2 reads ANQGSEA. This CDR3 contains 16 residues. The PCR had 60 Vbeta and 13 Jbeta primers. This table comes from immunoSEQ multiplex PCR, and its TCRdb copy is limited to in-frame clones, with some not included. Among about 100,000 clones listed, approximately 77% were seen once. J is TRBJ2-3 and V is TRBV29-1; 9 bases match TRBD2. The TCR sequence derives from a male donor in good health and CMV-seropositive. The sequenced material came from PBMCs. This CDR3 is CSVEDVAGVSADTQYF. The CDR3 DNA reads TGCAGCGTTGAAGACGTAGCGGGGGTATCGGCAGATACGCAGTATTTT.